The 10 T cell receptor beta chains below were found in one sample sequenced in a study of T cell repertoires in cytomegalovirus infection. TCRdb used MiXCR to reprocess the reads, holding one entry per CDR3 protein. The repertoire has 750,000 to 950,000 distinct CDR3 sequences, 25% to 35% of them found once; the top ten carry less than 15%. Antigens of these TCRs are unknown. Sample: cultured CD8+ T cells from PBMCs, taken from culture after CMV antigen stimulation. The receptor set was obtained from a human donor in good health (CMV status not recorded). Some clones in this sample may be carry-over from other donors' samples.

This clonotype has just a few counts. V usage is TRBV12-3 or TRBV12-4 and J usage is TRBJ1-3; 9 nucleotides align to TRBD1. CDR3 size: 15 residues. After removal of 6 bases from V and 2 bases from J, the junction contained 5 bases not matched to a gene. The DNA for the CDR3 is TGTGCCAGCAGATCCCGGACAGGGGCTGGAAACACCATATATTTT. Its protein product is CASRSRTGAGNTIYF.

The chain links TRBV7-6 to TRBJ2-4, with 12 bases lining up with TRBD2. Germline lookup yields CDR1 SGHVS and CDR2 FNYEAQ. The CDR3 has 16 amino acids. J lost 7 bases, V lost 5 bases, and 9 bases had no gene match. CDR3 DNA: TGTGCCAGCAGCCCCGTGACTAGCGGGGGAGGGAACATTCAGTACTTC. As protein: CASSPVTSGGGNIQYF.

The table lists this clonotype with many counts. The chain has TRBV7-2 and TRBJ1-6; perhaps TRBD1 as D (6 bases). Trimming shortened V by 1 base and J by 2 bases, and 6 bases separated the two germline ends. Germline lookup yields CDR1 SGHTA and CDR2 FQGNSA. The CDR3 length is 15 residues. The CDR3 region has the DNA TGTGCCAGCAGCTTAGACAGGGCCTATAATTCACCCCTCCACTTT. Translation: CASSLDRAYNSPLHF.

Worth noting for this clonotype: This could be a read error, since a much larger clone is one nucleotide away. This chain connects TRBV7-6 to TRBJ2-5, with 7 bases fitting TRBD1. V lost 5 bases and J lost 0; bases outside the gene matches: 3. The CDR3 runs to 14 residues. The V gene's germline CDR1 is SGHVS and CDR2 FNYEAQ. The CDR3 reads CASSMDRYQETQYF. CDR3 in DNA: TGTGCCAGCAGCATGGACAGGTACCAAGAGACCCAGTACTTC. Full variable domain (remainder filled in from reference TRBV7-6 and TRBJ2-5): GAGVSQSPRYKVTKRGQDVALRCDPISGHVSLYWYRQALGQGPEFLTYFNYEAQQDKSGLPNDRFSAERPEGSISTLTIQRTEQRDSAMYRCASSMDRYQETQYFGPGTRLLVL.

The V gene is TRBV6-5, the J gene TRBJ2-3, with D tentatively TRBD1 or TRBD2 (5 bases each). The CDR3 spans 16 residues. Germline values: CDR1 MNHEY, CDR2 SVGAGI. With 6 bases removed from V and 1 base from J, the gap between germline ends came to 17 bases. As DNA, the CDR3 is TGTGCCAGCAGGCATTCAGGACTGGGACGCACAGATACGCAGTATTTT. Translating gives CASRHSGLGRTDTQYF.

This chain links TRBV7-9 with TRBJ1-1, with D possibly being TRBD1 (6 bases). This CDR3 has 15 residues. CDR1 is SEHNR and CDR2 is FQNEAQ in the germline V gene (reference sequence). V lost 1 base and J lost 0, with 9 bases in between. The CDR3 reads CASSLDQGMNTEAFF. The DNA for the CDR3 is TGTGCCAGCAGCTTAGATCAGGGGATGAACACTGAAGCTTTCTTT.

This clonotype was picked up one time. At one end, the junction sequence differs from germline, possibly due to a read error. This chain uses TRBV6-5 with TRBJ2-5; D may be TRBD2 (5 bases). This CDR3 has 18 residues. Germline V gene data show CDR1 as MNHEY and CDR2 as SVGAGI. Here the CDR3 reads CASSPGGLAVGTQDTQYF. CDR3 bases: TGTGCCAGCAGCCCCGGTGGACTGGCTGTGGGAACCCAAGATACCCAGTACTTC.

This rearrangement joins TRBV5-8 to TRBJ1-4, with D unclear. The V end lost 1 base, the J end lost 7 bases, and 8 bases lay between the germline ends. The length of the CDR3 is 13 residues. CDR1 and CDR2 from the germline V gene are SGHTS and YDEGEE. CDR3 coding DNA: TGTGCCAGCAGCTTGCGCCGCGGTGAAAAACTGTTTTTT. Its translation: CASSLRRGEKLFF.

This clonotype occurred many times. V gene TRBV12-3 or TRBV12-4 combines with J gene TRBJ2-1; possibly TRBD1 for D (5 bases). The CDR3 is made up of 13 amino acids. V lost 4 bases and J 7 bases, leaving 11 bases between the germline ends. The CDR3 loop reads CASSWGRANEQFF. Written as DNA, the CDR3 is TGTGCCAGCAGTTGGGGCAGAGCTAATGAGCAGTTCTTC.

V gene TRBV3-1 combines with J gene TRBJ2-3, with D possibly TRBD2 on 5 matching bases. CDR1 is LGHDT and CDR2 is YNNKEL in the germline V gene (reference sequence). With 1 base removed from V and 4 bases from J, the gap between germline ends came to 15 bases. The CDR3 extends over 16 amino acids. CDR3 sequence reads: CASSQVGEDWADTQYF. The CDR3, as DNA: TGTGCCAGCAGCCAAGTGGGCGAGGACTGGGCAGATACGCAGTATTTT.